One sample yielded the 20 T cell receptor beta chains listed below, sequenced in a study of blood T cell repertoires in COVID-19 (dated by TCRdb to about 2020). Receptor amplification or capture employed the immunoSEQ multiplex PCR assay. TCRdb took over this immuneACCESS table, retaining in-frame rearrangements with V and J assigned. Such tables are incomplete; in checked studies, under half of the missing clones stem from an unresolved V gene, and the remainder is unexplained. This sample lists some 300,000 clones; nearly 90% were detected once. The top ten clonotypes cover around 0.92% of the sample. Sequencing used PBMCs or T cells enriched from blood (not recorded which). The source of these receptors is a woman aged 25 to 45 who had recovered from COVID-19.

This chain links TRBV27 with TRBJ2-1; unclear D gene. V lost 4 bases and J 3 bases, leaving 4 bases between the germline ends. Germline values: CDR1 MNHEY, CDR2 SMNVEV (reference sequence). This CDR3 comprises 12 residues. CDR3 sequence (DNA): TGTGCCAGCAGTTCAGACTACAATGAGCAGTTCTTC. Its protein product is CASSSDYNEQFF.

CDR3 nucleotide sequence: TGTGCCAGCAGCTTGGCGACAGGAGCCAACACTGAAGCTTTCTTT. Encoded protein: CASSLATGANTEAFF. The chain couples TRBV7-9 to TRBJ1-1, with a possible D match to TRBD1 (6 bases). Germline V gene sequence: CDR1 SEHNR, CDR2 FQNEAQ (reference sequence). The V end was cut by 3 bases, the J end by 2 bases, with 13 bases between. CDR3 size: 15 residues.

The CDR3, as DNA: TGTGCCAGCAGTGAGGAGGGGTCAGCTTCACCCCTCCACTTT. Its translation is CASSEEGSASPLHF. The chain employs TRBV2 and TRBJ1-6; perhaps TRBD1 as D (5 bases). This CDR3 is built from 14 residues. V was cut by 3 bases and J by 9 bases, with 12 bases left in between. Germline values: CDR1 SNHLY, CDR2 FYNNEI. Drawing the rest from reference TRBV2 and TRBJ1-6, the complete variable domain is EPEVTQTPSHQVTQMGQEVILRCVPISNHLYFYWYRQILGQKVEFLVSFYNNEISEKSEIFDDQFSVERPDGSNFTLKIRSTKLEDSAMYFCASSEEGSASPLHFGNGTRLTVT.

This sequence joins TRBV7-9 and TRBJ1-2; tentatively, D is TRBD1 (5 bases). The CDR3 length is 15 residues. The germline gives CDR1 SEHNR, CDR2 FQNEAQ (reference sequence). The V gene lost 5 bases and the J gene lost 0 bases, with 13 bases spanning the gap. For the CDR3, the DNA is TGTGCCAGCAGCGGACGCGACAGCACTAACTATGGCTACACCTTC. This sequence encodes CASSGRDSTNYGYTF. Complete variable domain (other parts from reference TRBV7-9 and TRBJ1-2): DTGVSQNPRHKITKRGQNVTFRCDPISEHNRLYWYRQTLGQGPEFLTYFQNEAQLEKSRLLSDRFSAERPKGSFSTLEIQRTEQGDSAMYLCASSGRDSTNYGYTFGSGTRLTVV.

The genes are TRBV2 and TRBJ1-3; 7 nucleotides match TRBD1. The V gene end was trimmed by 6 bases and the J gene end by 0 bases; junction bases not matched to a gene: 8. The CDR3 is 16 amino acids. The germline V gene has CDR1 SNHLY and CDR2 FYNNEI. DNA for the CDR3: TGTGCCAGCAGCCTACAGGGGCCCTTCTCTGGAAACACCATATATTTT. This codes for CASSLQGPFSGNTIYF.

V gene TRBV7-6 combines with J gene TRBJ1-3; no reliable D call. Germline loops: CDR1 SGHVS, CDR2 FNYEAQ. This CDR3 contains 15 residues. Trimming stripped 2 bases from V and 0 bases from J, with 8 bases between. CDR3 protein: CASSLYSPSGNTIYF. DNA of the CDR3: TGTGCCAGCAGCTTATACAGCCCCTCTGGAAACACCATATATTTT.

The chain employs TRBV14 and TRBJ2-2; 9 bases align to TRBD1. V shed 8 bases, J shed 6 bases, and the junction held 7 bases outside the gene matches. The CDR3 loop spans 14 amino acids. Germline V gives CDR1 SGHDN, CDR2 FVKESK. The CDR3 nucleotides are TGTGCCAGCTCTCTTTACAGGGGGCCCGGGGAGCTGTTTTTT. This gives the protein CASSLYRGPGELFF.

V and J are TRBV27 and TRBJ2-7; 11 bases agree with TRBD2. With V trimmed by 5 bases and J by 2 bases, 8 bases remained unmatched. The V gene's germline CDR1 is MNHEY and CDR2 SMNVEV (reference sequence). The CDR3 has 16 residues. The CDR3 reads CASSVTSGDVAYEQYF. In nucleotides, the CDR3 is TGTGCCAGCAGTGTGACTAGCGGGGATGTGGCCTACGAGCAGTACTTC.

A single count supports this clone. The chain links TRBV19 to TRBJ1-1, with D possibly matching TRBD1 (5 bases). This CDR3 is 13 amino acids long. V lost 7 bases to trimming and J lost 0 bases, with 9 bases between them. Germline V gene lookup returns CDR1 LNHDA and CDR2 SQIVND (reference sequence). This chain's CDR3 is CASNRGLNTEAFF. The CDR3, as DNA: TGTGCCAGTAATCGGGGGTTGAACACTGAAGCTTTCTTT.

The chain combines TRBV6-1 with TRBJ2-7; tentative D call: TRBD1 (6 bases). CDR1 is MNHNS and CDR2 is SASEGT in the germline V gene. This CDR3 comprises 18 residues. V lost 0 bases to trimming and J lost 3 bases, with 21 bases between them. The CDR3 loop is CASSEAGVGDTGRYEQYF. The CDR3 DNA follows: TGTGCCAGCAGTGAAGCGGGGGTAGGGGACACGGGGCGCTACGAGCAGTACTTC.

V is TRBV19 and J is TRBJ2-2, with 8 bases fitting TRBD2. The CDR3 has 16 residues. The germline gives CDR1 LNHDA, CDR2 SQIVND (reference sequence). V was clipped by 7 bases and J by 6 bases; unmatched bases: 13. This CDR3 reads CASTPGGVVVPGELFF. The CDR3 bases are TGTGCCAGTACCCCCGGGGGGGTCGTGGTGCCCGGGGAGCTGTTTTTT.

The CDR3 loop is CASSQSMRVATEDYGYTF. The CDR3 DNA follows: TGTGCCAGCAGTCAATCGATGAGGGTAGCAACAGAGGACTATGGCTACACCTTC. The chain combines TRBV11-3 with TRBJ1-2; no firm D call. Germline values: CDR1 SGHNT, CDR2 YENEEA. CDR3 size: 18 residues. Trimming left V 6 bases short and J 3 bases short, with 26 bases between.

V is TRBV19 and J is TRBJ1-4; D is perhaps TRBD1 (5 bases). The CDR3 totals 14 residues. Germline CDR1 and CDR2: LNHDA and SQIVND (reference sequence). V was clipped by 3 bases and J by 7 bases, with 12 bases between them. The CDR3 DNA follows: TGTGCCAGTAGTATCAATAGCAGGGCTGAAAAACTGTTTTTT. This sequence encodes CASSINSRAEKLFF.

V usage is TRBV11-2 and J usage is TRBJ2-7; D gene uncertain. Trimming removed 6 bases at V and 2 bases at J, with 11 bases between. The CDR3 sequence is 13 residues long. The germline V gene has CDR1 SGHAT and CDR2 FQNNGV. The CDR3 loop reads CASSDEDTYEQYF. In DNA, the CDR3 is TGTGCCAGCAGTGATGAGGATACCTACGAGCAGTACTTC.

The sample holds a few counts of this clone. J is TRBJ1-1 and V is TRBV5-1; TRBD1 matches 8 bases. Germline V gene data show CDR1 as SGHRS and CDR2 as YFSETQ. The CDR3 has 14 residues. J lost 1 base, V lost 4 bases, and 3 bases had no gene match. CDR3 residues: CASSVDRGNTEAFF. CDR3 sequence (DNA): TGCGCCAGCAGCGTTGACAGGGGGAACACTGAAGCTTTCTTT.

This clone was found once. CDR3 sequence (DNA): TGTGCCAGCAGCGTAGAACCAGGAACACCCCTCCACTTT. It specifies CASSVEPGTPLHF. The J gene is TRBJ1-6, the V gene TRBV9; unclear D gene. The germline V gene has CDR1 SGDLS and CDR2 YYNGEE. V dropped 0 bases and J dropped 11 bases, with 9 bases sitting between them. This CDR3 comprises 13 residues.

The V and J genes are TRBV7-9 and TRBJ2-1; possibly TRBD2 for D (6 bases). Germline V gene sequence: CDR1 SEHNR, CDR2 FQNEAQ (reference sequence). Trimming pared 5 bases from V and 15 bases from J, leaving 20 bases between. The CDR3 is 13 residues long. CDR3: CASSAPSAQSLFF. For the CDR3, the DNA is TGTGCCAGCAGCGCCCCTAGCGCCCAGAGCCTGTTCTTC. The whole variable domain, filled in from reference TRBV7-9 and TRBJ2-1, reads DTGVSQNPRHKITKRGQNVTFRCDPISEHNRLYWYRQTLGQGPEFLTYFQNEAQLEKSRLLSDRFSAERPKGSFSTLEIQRTEQGDSAMYLCASSAPSAQSLFFGPGTRLTVL.

The genes are TRBV27 and TRBJ2-6; D not certain. CDR3 size: 14 residues. Germline CDR1 is MNHEY and CDR2 is SMNVEV (reference sequence). V was shortened by 6 bases and J by 2 bases, with 8 bases between the two germline ends. CDR3 nucleotides: TGTGCCAGCAGCACCCCAGCTGGGGCCAACGTCCTGACTTTC. Translated, it gives CASSTPAGANVLTF.

The table lists this clone with a count of one. The chain links TRBV6-2 or TRBV6-3 to TRBJ1-6, with D hard to call. Trimming removed 5 bases at V and 3 bases at J, with 20 bases between. The CDR3 spans 18 residues. CDR1 is MNHEY and CDR2 is SVGEGT in the germline V gene. This CDR3 reads CASSTLTFRRRYNSPLHF. DNA of the CDR3: TGTGCCAGCAGTACTTTGACCTTTCGGCGGCGCTATAATTCACCCCTCCACTTT.

The gene calls are TRBV30 and TRBJ2-7, with TRBD2 identical over 11 bases. CDR3 length equals 14 residues. From germline, CDR1 is GTSNPN and CDR2 SVGIG (reference sequence). V dropped 3 bases and J dropped 2; count of bases not matched to a gene: 3. DNA for the CDR3: TGTGCCTGGAGGGTAGCGGGGGGGACCTACGAGCAGTACTTC. Amino acid sequence: CAWRVAGGTYEQYF. The full variable domain, completed using reference TRBV30 and TRBJ2-7, is SQTIHQWPATLVQPVGSPLSLECTVEGTSNPNLYWYRQAAGRGLQLLFYSVGIGQISSEVPQNLSASRPQDRQFILSSKKLLLSDSGFYLCAWRVAGGTYEQYFGPGTRLTVT.